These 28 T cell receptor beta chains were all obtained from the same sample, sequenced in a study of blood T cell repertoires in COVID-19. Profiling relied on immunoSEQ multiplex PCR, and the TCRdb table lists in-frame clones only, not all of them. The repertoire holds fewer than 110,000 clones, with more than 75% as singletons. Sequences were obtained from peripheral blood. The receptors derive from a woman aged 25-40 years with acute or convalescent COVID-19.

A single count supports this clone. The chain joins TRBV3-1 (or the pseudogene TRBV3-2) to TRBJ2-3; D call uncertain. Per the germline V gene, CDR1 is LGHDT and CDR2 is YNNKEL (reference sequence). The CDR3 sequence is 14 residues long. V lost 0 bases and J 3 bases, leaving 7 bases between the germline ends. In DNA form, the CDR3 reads TGTGCCAGCAGCCAAGAAGTAGATACAGATACGCAGTATTTT. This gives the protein CASSQEVDTDTQYF.

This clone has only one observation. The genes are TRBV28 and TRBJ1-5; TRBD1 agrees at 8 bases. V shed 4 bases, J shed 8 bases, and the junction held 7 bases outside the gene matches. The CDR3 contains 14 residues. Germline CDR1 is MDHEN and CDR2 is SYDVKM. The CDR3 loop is CASSSGQAGKPQHF. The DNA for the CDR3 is TGTGCCAGCAGTTCGGGACAGGCCGGGAAGCCCCAGCATTTT.

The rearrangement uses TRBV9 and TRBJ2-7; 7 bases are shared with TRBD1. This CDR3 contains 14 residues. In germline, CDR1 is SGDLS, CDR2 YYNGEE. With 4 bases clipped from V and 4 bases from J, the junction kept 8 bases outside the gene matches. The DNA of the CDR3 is TGTGCCAGCAGCCCCCCTGGCAGGGGGTACGAGCAGTACTTC. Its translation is CASSPPGRGYEQYF.

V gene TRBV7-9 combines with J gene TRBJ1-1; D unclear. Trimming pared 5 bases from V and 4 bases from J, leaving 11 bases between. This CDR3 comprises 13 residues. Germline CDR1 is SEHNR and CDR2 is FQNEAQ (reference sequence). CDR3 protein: CASSLLGSTEAFF. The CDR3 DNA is TGTGCCAGCAGCCTCCTCGGGTCCACTGAAGCTTTCTTT.

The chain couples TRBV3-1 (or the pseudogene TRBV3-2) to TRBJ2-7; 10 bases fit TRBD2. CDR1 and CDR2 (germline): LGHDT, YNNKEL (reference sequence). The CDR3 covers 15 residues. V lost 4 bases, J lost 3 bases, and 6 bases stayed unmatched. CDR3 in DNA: TGTGCCAGCAGCCTTTTAGCGGGGGGCCTCTACGAGCAGTACTTC. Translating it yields CASSLLAGGLYEQYF.

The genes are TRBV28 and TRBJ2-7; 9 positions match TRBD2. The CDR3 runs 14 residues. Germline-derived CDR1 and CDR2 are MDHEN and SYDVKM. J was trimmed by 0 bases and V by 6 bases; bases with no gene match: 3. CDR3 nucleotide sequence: TGTGCCAGCAGGCTAGCGGGGAACTCCTACGAGCAGTACTTC. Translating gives CASRLAGNSYEQYF.

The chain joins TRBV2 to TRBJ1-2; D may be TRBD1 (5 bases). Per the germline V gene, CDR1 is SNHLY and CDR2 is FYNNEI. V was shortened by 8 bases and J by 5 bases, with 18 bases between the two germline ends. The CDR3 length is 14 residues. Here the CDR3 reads CASALSRTKYGYTF. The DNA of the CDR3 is TGTGCCAGCGCCCTTAGCCGGACAAAATATGGCTACACCTTC.

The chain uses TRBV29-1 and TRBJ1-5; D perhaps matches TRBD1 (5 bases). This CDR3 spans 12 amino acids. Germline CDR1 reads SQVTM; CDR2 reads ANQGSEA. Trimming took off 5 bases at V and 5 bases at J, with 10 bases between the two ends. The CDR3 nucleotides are TGCAGCGTTAGGGGTGGGGATCAGCCCCAGCATTTT. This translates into CSVRGGDQPQHF.

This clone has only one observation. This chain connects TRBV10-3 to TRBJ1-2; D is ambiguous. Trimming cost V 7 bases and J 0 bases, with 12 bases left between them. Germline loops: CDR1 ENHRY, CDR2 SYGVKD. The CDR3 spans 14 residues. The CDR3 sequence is CAIKTALSNYGYTF. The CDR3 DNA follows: TGTGCCATCAAAACTGCCCTTTCTAACTATGGCTACACCTTC.

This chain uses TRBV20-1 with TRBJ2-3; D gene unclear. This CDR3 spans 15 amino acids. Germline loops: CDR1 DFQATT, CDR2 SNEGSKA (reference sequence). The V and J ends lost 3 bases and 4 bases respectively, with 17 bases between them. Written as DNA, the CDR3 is TGCAGTGCTAGTCCTGGCGCAGCCCGGGCAGATACGCAGTATTTT. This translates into CSASPGAARADTQYF.

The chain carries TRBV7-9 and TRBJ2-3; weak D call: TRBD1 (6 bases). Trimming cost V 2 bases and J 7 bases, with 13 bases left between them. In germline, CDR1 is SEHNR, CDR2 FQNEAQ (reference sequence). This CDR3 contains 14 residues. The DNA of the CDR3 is TGTGCCAGCAGCTTAACCGGGACACTGAATACGCAGTATTTT. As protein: CASSLTGTLNTQYF. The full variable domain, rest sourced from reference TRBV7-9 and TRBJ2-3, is DTGVSQNPRHKITKRGQNVTFRCDPISEHNRLYWYRQTLGQGPEFLTYFQNEAQLEKSRLLSDRFSAERPKGSFSTLEIQRTEQGDSAMYLCASSLTGTLNTQYFGPGTRLTVL.

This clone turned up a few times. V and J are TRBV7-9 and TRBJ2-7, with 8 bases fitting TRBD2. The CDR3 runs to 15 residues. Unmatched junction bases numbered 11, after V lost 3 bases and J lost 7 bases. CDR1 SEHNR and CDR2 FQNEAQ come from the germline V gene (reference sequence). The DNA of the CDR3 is TGTGCCAGCAGCTTCGAAGCGGGGGAGAAGGGGGAGCAGTACTTC. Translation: CASSFEAGEKGEQYF. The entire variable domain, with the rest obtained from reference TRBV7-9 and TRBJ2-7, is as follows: DTGVSQNPRHKITKRGQNVTFRCDPISEHNRLYWYRQTLGQGPEFLTYFQNEAQLEKSRLLSDRFSAERPKGSFSTLEIQRTEQGDSAMYLCASSFEAGEKGEQYFGPGTRLTVT.

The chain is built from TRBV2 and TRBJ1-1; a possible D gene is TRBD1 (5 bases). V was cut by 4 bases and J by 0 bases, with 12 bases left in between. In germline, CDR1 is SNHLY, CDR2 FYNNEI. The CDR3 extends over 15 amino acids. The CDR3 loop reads CASSGGGLMNTEAFF. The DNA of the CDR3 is TGTGCCAGCAGTGGGGGGGGTCTCATGAACACTGAAGCTTTCTTT.

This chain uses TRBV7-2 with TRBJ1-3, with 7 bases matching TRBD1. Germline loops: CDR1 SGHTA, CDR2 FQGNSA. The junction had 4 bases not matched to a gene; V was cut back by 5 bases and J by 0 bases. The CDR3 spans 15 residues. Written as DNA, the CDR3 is TGTGCCAGCAGCATGAGACAGGGCTCTGGAAACACCATATATTTT. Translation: CASSMRQGSGNTIYF.

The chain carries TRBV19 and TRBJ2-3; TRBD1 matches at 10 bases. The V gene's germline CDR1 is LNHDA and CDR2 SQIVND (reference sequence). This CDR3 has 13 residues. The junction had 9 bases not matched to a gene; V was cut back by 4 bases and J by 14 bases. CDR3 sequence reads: CASSTNPGTGAYF. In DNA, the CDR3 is TGTGCCAGTAGTACAAACCCCGGGACAGGGGCGTATTTT.

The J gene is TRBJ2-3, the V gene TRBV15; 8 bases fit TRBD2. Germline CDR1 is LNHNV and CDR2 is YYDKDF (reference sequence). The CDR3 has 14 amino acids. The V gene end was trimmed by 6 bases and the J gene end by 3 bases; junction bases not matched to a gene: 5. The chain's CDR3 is CATSLAGGTDTQYF. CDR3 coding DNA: TGTGCCACCAGTCTAGCGGGCGGTACAGATACGCAGTATTTT.

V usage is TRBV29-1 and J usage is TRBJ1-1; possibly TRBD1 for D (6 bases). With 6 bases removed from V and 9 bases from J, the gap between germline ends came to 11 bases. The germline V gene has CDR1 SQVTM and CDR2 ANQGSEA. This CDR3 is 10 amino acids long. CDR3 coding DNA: TGCAGCGTATTCACAGGGAAAGCTTTCTTT. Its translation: CSVFTGKAFF.

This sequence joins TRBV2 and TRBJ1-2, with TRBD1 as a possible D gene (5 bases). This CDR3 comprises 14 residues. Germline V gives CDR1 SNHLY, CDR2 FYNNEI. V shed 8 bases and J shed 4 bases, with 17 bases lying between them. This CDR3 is CASVIWGVSYGYTF. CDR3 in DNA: TGTGCCAGCGTGATATGGGGGGTGAGCTATGGCTACACCTTC.

The CDR3 loop reads CASGRQRGNTIYF. CDR3 bases: TGTGCCAGCGGTCGACAGCGAGGAAACACCATATATTTT. The J gene is TRBJ1-3, the V gene TRBV7-2, with D perhaps matching TRBD1 (5 bases). Deletions cut 8 bases from V and 4 bases from J, with 12 bases between. Germline V gene data show CDR1 as SGHTA and CDR2 as FQGNSA. The CDR3 contains 13 residues. The full variable domain, its missing parts supplied by reference TRBV7-2 and TRBJ1-3, is GAGVSQSPSNKVTEKGKDVELRCDPISGHTALYWYRQSLGQGLEFLIYFQGNSAPDKSGLPSDRFSAERTGGSVSTLTIQRTQQEDSAVYLCASGRQRGNTIYFGEGSWLTVV.

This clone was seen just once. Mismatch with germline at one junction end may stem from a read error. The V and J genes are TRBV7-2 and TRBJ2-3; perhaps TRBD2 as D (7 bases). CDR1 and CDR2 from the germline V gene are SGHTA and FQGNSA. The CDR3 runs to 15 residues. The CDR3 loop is CASSLAPGGGDTQYF. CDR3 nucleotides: TGTGCCAGCAGCCTAGCCCCGGGGGGCGGAGATACGCAGTATTTT. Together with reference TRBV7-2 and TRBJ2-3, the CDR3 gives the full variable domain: GAGVSQSPSNKVTEKGKDVELRCDPISGHTALYWYRQSLGQGLEFLIYFQGNSAPDKSGLPSDRFSAERTGGSVSTLTIQRTQQEDSAVYLCASSLAPGGGDTQYFGPGTRLTVL.

The chain's CDR3 is CATMGAPSYNEQFF. As DNA, the CDR3 is TGTGCCACCATGGGGGCCCCCTCCTACAATGAGCAGTTCTTC. The chain recombines TRBV6-5 with TRBJ2-1, with D perhaps TRBD1 (6 bases). V dropped 10 bases and J dropped 0 bases, with 13 bases sitting between them. The CDR3 has 14 amino acids. CDR1 and CDR2 (germline): MNHEY, SVGAGI.

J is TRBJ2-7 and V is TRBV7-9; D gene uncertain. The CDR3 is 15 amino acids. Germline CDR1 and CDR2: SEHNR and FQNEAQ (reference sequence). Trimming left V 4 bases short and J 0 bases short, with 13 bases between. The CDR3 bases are TGTGCCAGCAGCTCTCCCCGGCAGGCCTCCTACGAGCAGTACTTC. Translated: CASSSPRQASYEQYF. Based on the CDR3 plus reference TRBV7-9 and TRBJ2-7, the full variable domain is DTGVSQNPRHKITKRGQNVTFRCDPISEHNRLYWYRQTLGQGPEFLTYFQNEAQLEKSRLLSDRFSAERPKGSFSTLEIQRTEQGDSAMYLCASSSPRQASYEQYFGPGTRLTVT.

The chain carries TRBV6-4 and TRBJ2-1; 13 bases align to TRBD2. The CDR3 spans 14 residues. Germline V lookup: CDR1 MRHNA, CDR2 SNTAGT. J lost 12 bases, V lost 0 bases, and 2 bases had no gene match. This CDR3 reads CASSDSGLAGVQFF. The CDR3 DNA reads TGTGCCAGCAGTGACTCCGGACTAGCGGGGGTGCAGTTCTTC.

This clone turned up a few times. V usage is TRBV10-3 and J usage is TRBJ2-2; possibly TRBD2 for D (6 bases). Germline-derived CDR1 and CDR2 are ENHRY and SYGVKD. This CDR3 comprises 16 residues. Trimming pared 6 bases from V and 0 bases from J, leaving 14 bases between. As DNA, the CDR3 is TGTGCCATCAGCCCACTAGCAGCAACGAACACCGGGGAGCTGTTTTTT. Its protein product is CAISPLAATNTGELFF.

CDR3 amino acids: CASSMTGTAEAFF. The CDR3, as DNA: TGTGCCAGTAGTATGACAGGGACGGCTGAAGCTTTCTTT. The V and J genes are TRBV19 and TRBJ1-1; 7 positions agree with TRBD1. The CDR3 spans 13 residues. Germline V gene sequence: CDR1 LNHDA, CDR2 SQIVND (reference sequence). J was trimmed by 6 bases and V by 3 bases; bases with no gene match: 4.

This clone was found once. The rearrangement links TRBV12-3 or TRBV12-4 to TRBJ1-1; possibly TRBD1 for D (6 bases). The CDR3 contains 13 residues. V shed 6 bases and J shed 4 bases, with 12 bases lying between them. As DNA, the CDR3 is TGTGCCAGCAGCTGGGAAGGGGGCACTGAAGCTTTCTTT. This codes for CASSWEGGTEAFF.

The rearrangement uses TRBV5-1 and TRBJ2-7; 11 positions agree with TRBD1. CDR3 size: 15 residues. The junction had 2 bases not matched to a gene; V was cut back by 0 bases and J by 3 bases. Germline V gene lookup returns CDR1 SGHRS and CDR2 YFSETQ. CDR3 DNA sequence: TGCGCCAGCAGCTTGGGAGGGACAGGGGGCTACGAGCAGTACTTC. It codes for CASSLGGTGGYEQYF.

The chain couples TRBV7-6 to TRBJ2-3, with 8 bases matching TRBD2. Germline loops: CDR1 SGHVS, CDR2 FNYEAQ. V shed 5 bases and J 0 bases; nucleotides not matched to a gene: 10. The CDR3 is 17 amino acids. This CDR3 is CASSALSGGASTDTQYF. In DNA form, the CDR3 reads TGTGCCAGCAGCGCCTTATCGGGGGGGGCTAGCACAGATACGCAGTATTTT.